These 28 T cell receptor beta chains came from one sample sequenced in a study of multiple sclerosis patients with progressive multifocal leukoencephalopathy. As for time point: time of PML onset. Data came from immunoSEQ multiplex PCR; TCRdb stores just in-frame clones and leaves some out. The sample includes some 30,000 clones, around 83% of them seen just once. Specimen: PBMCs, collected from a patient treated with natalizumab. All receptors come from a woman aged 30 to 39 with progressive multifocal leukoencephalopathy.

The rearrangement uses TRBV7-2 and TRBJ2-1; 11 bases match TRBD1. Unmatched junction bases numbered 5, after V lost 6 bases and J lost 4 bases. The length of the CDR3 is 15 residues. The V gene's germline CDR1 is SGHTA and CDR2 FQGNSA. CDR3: CASRTGQGVYNEQFF. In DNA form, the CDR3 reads TGTGCCAGCAGAACGGGACAGGGGGTGTACAATGAGCAGTTCTTC.

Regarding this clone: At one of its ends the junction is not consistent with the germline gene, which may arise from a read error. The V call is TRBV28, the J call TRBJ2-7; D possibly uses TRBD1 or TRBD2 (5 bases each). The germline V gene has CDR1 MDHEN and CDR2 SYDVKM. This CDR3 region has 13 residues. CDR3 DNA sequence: TGTGCCAGCAGTTTGGGGGAGTCCTTCGAGCAGTACTTC. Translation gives CASSLGESFEQYF.

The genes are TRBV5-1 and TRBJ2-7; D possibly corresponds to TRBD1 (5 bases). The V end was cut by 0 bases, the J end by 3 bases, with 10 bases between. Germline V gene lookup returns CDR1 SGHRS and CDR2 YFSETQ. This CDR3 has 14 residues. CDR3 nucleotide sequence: TGCGCCAGCAGCTTGGTTACAGGAAACTACGAGCAGTACTTC. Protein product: CASSLVTGNYEQYF.

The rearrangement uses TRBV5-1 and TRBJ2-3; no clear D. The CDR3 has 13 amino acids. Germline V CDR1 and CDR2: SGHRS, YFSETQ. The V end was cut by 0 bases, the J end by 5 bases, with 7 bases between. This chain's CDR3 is CASSLGRGDTQYF. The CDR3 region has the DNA TGCGCCAGCAGCTTGGGGCGAGGAGATACGCAGTATTTT.

The CDR3 nucleotides are TGTGCCAGCAGTTCCCGTGACCCACTAGCCAAAAACATTCAGTACTTC. It specifies CASSSRDPLAKNIQYF. V gene TRBV6-6 combines with J gene TRBJ2-4; D not resolved. CDR3 size: 16 residues. The germline V gene has CDR1 MNHNY and CDR2 SVGAGI (reference sequence). Deletions cut 4 bases from V and 0 bases from J, with 13 bases between.

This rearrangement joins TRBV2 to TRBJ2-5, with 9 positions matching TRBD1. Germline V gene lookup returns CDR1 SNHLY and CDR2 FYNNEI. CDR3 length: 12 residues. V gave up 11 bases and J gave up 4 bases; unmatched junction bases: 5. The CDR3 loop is CAGQGSGETQYF. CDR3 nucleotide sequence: TGTGCCGGACAGGGGTCGGGAGAGACCCAGTACTTC. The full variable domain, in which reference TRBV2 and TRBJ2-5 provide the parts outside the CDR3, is EPEVTQTPSHQVTQMGQEVILRCVPISNHLYFYWYRQILGQKVEFLVSFYNNEISEKSEIFDDQFSVERPDGSNFTLKIRSTKLEDSAMYFCAGQGSGETQYFGPGTRLLVL.

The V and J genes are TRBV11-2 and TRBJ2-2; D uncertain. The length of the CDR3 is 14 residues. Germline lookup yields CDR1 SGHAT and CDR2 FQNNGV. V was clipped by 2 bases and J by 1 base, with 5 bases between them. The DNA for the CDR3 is TGTGCCAGCAGCTTATCCAGGAACACCGGGGAGCTGTTTTTT. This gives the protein CASSLSRNTGELFF. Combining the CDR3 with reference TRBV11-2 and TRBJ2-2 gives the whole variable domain EAGVAQSPRYKIIEKRQSVAFWCNPISGHATLYWYQQILGQGPKLLIQFQNNGVVDDSQLPKDRFSAERLKGVDSTLKIQPAKLEDSAVYLCASSLSRNTGELFFGEGSRLTVL.

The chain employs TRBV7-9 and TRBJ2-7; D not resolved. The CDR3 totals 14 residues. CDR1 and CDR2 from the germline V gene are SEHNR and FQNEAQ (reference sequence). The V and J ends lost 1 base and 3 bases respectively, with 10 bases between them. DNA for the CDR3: TGTGCCAGCAGCTTAGACGTTACGCTCTACGAGCAGTACTTC. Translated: CASSLDVTLYEQYF.

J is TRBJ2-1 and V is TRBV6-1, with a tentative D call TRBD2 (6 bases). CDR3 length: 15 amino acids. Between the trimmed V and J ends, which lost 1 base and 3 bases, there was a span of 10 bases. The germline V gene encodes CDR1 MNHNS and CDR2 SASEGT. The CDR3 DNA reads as TGTGCCAGCAGTGAAGTGAGCGGGTTCTACAATGAGCAGTTCTTC. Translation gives CASSEVSGFYNEQFF.

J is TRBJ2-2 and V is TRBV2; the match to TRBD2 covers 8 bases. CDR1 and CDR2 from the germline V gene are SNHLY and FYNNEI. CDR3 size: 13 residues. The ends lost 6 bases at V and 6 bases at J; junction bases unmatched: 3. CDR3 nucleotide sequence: TGTGCCAGCAGCACGACTAGCGCCGGGGAGCTGTTTTTT. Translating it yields CASSTTSAGELFF. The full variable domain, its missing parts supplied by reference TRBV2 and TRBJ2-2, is EPEVTQTPSHQVTQMGQEVILRCVPISNHLYFYWYRQILGQKVEFLVSFYNNEISEKSEIFDDQFSVERPDGSNFTLKIRSTKLEDSAMYFCASSTTSAGELFFGEGSRLTVL.

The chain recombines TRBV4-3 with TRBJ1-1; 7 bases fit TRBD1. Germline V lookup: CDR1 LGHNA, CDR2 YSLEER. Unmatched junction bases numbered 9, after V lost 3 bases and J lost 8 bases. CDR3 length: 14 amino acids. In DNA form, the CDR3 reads TGCGCCAGCAGCCACCGTGGATCGACAGGGGAAGCTTTCTTT. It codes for CASSHRGSTGEAFF.

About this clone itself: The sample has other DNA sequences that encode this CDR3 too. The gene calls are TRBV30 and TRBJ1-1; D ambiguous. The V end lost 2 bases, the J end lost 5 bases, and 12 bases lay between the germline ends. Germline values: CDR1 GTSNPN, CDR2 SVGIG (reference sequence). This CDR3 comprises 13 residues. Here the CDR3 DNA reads TGTGCCTGGAGTCCGGGAGGCAATACTGAAGCTTTCTTT. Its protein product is CAWSPGGNTEAFF.

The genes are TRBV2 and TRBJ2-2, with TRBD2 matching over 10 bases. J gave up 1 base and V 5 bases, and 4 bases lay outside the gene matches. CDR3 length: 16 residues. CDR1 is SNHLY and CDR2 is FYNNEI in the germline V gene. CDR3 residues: CASSLAGGLNTGELFF. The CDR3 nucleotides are TGTGCCAGCAGTTTAGCGGGAGGCCTGAACACCGGGGAGCTGTTTTTT.

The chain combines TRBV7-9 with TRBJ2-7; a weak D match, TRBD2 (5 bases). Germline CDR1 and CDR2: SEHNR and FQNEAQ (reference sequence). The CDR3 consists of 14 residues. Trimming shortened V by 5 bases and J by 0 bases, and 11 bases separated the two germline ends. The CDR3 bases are TGTGCCAGCAGCAAAGAGGGTAGCTCCTACGAGCAGTACTTC. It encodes CASSKEGSSYEQYF.

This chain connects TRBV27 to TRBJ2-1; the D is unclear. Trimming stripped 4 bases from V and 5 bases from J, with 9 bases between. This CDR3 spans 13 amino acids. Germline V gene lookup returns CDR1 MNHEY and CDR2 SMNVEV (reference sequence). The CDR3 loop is CASSSLANNEQFF. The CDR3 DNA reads TGTGCCAGCAGTTCATTAGCTAACAATGAGCAGTTCTTC.

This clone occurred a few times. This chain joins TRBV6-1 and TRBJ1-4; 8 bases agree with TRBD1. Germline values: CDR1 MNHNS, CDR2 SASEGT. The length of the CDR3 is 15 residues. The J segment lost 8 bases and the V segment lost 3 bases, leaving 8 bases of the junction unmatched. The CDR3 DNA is TGTGCCAGCAGTGACCTACAGGGGGAATTCGAAAAACTGTTTTTT. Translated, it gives CASSDLQGEFEKLFF.

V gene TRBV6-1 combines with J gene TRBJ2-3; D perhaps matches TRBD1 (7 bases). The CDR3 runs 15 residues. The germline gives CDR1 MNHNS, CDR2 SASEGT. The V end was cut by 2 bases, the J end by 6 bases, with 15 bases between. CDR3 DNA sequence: TGTGCCAGCAGTGAATTAGGAGGGGGCAGGGATACGCAGTATTTT. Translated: CASSELGGGRDTQYF.

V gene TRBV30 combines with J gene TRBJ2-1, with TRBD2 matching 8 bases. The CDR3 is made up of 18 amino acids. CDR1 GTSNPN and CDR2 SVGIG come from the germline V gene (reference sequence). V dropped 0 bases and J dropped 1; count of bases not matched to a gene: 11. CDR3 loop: CAWSVRRGASFSYNEQFF. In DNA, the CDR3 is TGTGCCTGGAGTGTAAGGCGGGGGGCCTCCTTTTCCTACAATGAGCAGTTCTTC.

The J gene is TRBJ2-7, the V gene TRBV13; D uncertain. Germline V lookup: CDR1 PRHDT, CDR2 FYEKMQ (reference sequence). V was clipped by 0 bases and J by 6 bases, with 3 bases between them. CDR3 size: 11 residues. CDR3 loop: CASSLGGEQYF. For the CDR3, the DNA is TGTGCCAGCAGCTTAGGAGGCGAGCAGTACTTC. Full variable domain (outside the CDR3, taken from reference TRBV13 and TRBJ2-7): AAGVIQSPRHLIKEKRETATLKCYPIPRHDTVYWYQQGPGQDPQFLISFYEKMQSDKGSIPDRFSAQQFSDYHSELNMSSLELGDSALYFCASSLGGEQYFGPGTRLTVT.

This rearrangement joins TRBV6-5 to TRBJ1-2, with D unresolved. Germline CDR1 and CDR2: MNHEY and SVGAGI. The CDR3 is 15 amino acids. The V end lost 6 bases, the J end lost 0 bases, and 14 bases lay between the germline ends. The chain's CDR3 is CASRETSGSNYGYTF. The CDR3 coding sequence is TGTGCCAGCAGAGAAACTTCAGGTTCTAACTATGGCTACACCTTC.

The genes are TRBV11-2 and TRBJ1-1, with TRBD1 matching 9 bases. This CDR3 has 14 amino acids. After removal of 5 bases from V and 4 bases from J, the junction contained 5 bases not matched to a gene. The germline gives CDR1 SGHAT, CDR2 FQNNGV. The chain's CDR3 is CASSARQGGTEAFF. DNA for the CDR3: TGTGCCAGCAGCGCCCGACAGGGGGGCACTGAAGCTTTCTTT.

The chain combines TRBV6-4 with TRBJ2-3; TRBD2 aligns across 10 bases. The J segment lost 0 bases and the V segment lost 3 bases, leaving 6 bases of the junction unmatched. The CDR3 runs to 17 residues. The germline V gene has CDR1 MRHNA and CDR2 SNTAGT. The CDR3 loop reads CASSERLAGASTDTQYF. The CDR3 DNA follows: TGTGCCAGCAGTGAACGACTAGCGGGCGCTAGCACAGATACGCAGTATTTT.

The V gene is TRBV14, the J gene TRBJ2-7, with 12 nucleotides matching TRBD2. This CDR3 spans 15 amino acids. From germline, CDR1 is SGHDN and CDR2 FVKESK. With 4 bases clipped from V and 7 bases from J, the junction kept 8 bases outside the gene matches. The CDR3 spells CASSPLAGGPAEQYF. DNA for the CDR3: TGTGCCAGCAGCCCGCTAGCGGGAGGGCCAGCGGAGCAGTACTTC.

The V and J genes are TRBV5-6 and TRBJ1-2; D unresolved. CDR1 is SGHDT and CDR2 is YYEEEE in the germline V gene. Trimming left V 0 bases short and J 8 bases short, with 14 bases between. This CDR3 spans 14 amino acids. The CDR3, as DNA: TGTGCCAGCAGCTTGGGACGGTCCGTTCAGGGCTACACCTTC. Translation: CASSLGRSVQGYTF.

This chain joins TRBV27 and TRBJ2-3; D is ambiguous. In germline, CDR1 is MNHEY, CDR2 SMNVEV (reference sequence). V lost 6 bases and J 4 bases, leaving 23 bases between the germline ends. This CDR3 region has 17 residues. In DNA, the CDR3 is TGTGCCAGCAGACCCCCCCCGGGCGCACAAAGGGCAGATACGCAGTATTTT. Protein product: CASRPPPGAQRADTQYF.

This CDR3 reads CASSYETYYEQYF. The CDR3 DNA follows: TGTGCCAGCAGCTATGAGACATACTACGAGCAGTACTTC. The V and J genes are TRBV2 and TRBJ2-7, with no clear D. CDR3 size: 13 residues. The V end lost 6 bases, the J end lost 3 bases, and 12 bases lay between the germline ends. Germline CDR1 and CDR2: SNHLY and FYNNEI.

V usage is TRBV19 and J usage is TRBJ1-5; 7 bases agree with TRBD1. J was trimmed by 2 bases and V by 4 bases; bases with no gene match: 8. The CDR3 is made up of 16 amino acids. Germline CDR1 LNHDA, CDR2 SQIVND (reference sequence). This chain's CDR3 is CASSTNRGNGNQPQHF. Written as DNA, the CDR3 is TGTGCCAGTAGTACGAACAGGGGAAACGGCAATCAGCCCCAGCATTTT.

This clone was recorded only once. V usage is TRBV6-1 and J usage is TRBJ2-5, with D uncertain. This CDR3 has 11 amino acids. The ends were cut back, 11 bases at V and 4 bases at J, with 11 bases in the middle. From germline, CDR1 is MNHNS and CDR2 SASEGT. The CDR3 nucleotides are TGTGCCTTAAGGTCGGGAGAGACCCAGTACTTC. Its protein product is CALRSGETQYF.